The following is a T cell receptor beta chain sequence with its context. The entry originates in a study of long-term antiretroviral therapy in people with HIV. Germline lookup yields CDR1 PRHDT and CDR2 FYEKMQ (reference sequence). The CDR3 runs 18 residues. J lost 4 bases, V lost 0 bases, and 9 bases had no gene match. At the survey level, the v3.0 immunoSEQ assay was run. Sequencing aimed to cover about 40,000-50,000 T-cell genomes per sample. TCRdb keeps only in-frame clones here, not all; method: immunoSEQ multiplex PCR. In the table there are tens of thousands of clones, 90% to 95% of which are singletons. Each participant with HIV received care in the United States.

The material sequenced was unsorted PBMCs, taken 7.6 years after starting antiretroviral therapy. The receptor comes from a woman between 40 and 55 years old with HIV. This rearrangement joins TRBV13 to TRBJ1-2, with 12 nucleotides matching TRBD1. Here the CDR3 DNA reads TGTGCCAGCAGCTTAGGAGGGACAGGGGGCTCCTTTGGCTATGGCTACACCTTC. It yields the protein CASSLGGTGGSFGYGYTF.